This TCR beta chain appears in the sequencing data of a study of beta chain features in type 1 diabetes. Findings and caveats of the study: Healthy donors had naive, central memory and Treg TCRB repertoires that appeared less similar than those seen among patients.

Isolated RNA was reverse transcribed in full, so expressed TCRB transcripts were sequenced. This table comes from immunoSEQ multiplex PCR, and its TCRdb copy is limited to in-frame clones, with some not included. Here the sample spans 140,000 to 150,000 clones, around 51% being singletons. The germline V gene has CDR1 SNHLY and CDR2 FYNNEI. The V end lost 4 bases, the J end lost 6 bases, and 19 bases lay between the germline ends. The CDR3 loop spans 16 amino acids. This clone has only a few counts. Its antigen is not known. The TCR was taken from a man in his late teens or twenties in good health. Sequencing was done on a sample of Tregs from blood. The gene calls are TRBV2 and TRBJ1-5; D perhaps matches TRBD1 (6 bases). The CDR3 is CASSGGPPGVGQPQHF. The CDR3 bases are TGTGCCAGCAGTGGGGGGCCCCCAGGGGTCGGTCAGCCCCAGCATTTT.